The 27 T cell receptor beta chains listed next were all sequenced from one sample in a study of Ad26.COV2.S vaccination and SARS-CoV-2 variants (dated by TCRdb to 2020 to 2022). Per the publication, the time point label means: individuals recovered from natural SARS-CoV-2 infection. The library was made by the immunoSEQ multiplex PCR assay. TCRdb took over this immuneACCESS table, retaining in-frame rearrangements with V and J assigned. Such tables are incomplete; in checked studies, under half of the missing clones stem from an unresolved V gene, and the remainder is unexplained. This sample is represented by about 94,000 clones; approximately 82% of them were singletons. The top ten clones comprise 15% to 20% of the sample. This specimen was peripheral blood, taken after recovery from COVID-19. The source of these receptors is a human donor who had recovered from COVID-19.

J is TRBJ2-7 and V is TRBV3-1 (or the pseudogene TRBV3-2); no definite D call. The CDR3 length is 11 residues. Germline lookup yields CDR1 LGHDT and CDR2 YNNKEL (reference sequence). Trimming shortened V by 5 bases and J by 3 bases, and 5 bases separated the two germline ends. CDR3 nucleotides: TGTGCCAGCAGCTTCAACTACGAGCAGTACTTC. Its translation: CASSFNYEQYF.

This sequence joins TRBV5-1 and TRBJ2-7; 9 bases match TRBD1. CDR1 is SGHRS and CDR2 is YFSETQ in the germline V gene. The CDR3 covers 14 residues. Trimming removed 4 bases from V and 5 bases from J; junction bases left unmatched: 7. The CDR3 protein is CASSPRDRDHEQYF. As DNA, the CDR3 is TGCGCCAGCAGCCCCCGGGACAGGGACCACGAGCAGTACTTC.

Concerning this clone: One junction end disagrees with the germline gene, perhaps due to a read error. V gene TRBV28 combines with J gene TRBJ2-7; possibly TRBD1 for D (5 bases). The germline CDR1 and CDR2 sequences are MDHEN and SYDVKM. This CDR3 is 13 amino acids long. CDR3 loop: CASSLASAGRLIF. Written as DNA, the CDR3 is TGTGCCAGCAGTTTGGCGAGTGCAGGGCGCCTCATCTTC.

DNA of the CDR3: TGTGCCAGCAGCTTACCCAGCATGAACACTGAAGCTTTCTTT. Translating it yields CASSLPSMNTEAFF. V usage is TRBV7-2 and J usage is TRBJ1-1; D uncertain. Germline CDR1 reads SGHTA; CDR2 reads FQGNSA. Trimming shortened V by 2 bases and J by 0 bases, and 7 bases separated the two germline ends. CDR3 length equals 14 residues. Full variable domain (outside the CDR3, taken from reference TRBV7-2 and TRBJ1-1): GAGVSQSPSNKVTEKGKDVELRCDPISGHTALYWYRQSLGQGLEFLIYFQGNSAPDKSGLPSDRFSAERTGGSVSTLTIQRTQQEDSAVYLCASSLPSMNTEAFFGQGTRLTVV.

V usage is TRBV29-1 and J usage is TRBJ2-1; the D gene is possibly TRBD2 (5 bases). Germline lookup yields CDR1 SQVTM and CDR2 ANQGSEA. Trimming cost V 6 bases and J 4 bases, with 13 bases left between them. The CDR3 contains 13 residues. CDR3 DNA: TGCAGCGTGAGGACTGACGAGTACAATGAGCAGTTCTTC. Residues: CSVRTDEYNEQFF.

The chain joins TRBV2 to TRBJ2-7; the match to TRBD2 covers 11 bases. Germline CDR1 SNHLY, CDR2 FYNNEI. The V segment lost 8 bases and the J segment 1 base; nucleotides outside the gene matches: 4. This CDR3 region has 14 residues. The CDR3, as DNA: TGTGCCAGCGGATGGACTAGCGGGTCCTACGAGCAGTACTTC. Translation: CASGWTSGSYEQYF.

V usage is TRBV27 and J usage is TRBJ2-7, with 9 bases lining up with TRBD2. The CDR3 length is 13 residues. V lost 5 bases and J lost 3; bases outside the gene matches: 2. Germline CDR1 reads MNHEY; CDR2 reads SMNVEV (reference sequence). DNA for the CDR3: TGTGCCAGCAGTGGGACTAGCCGCTACGAGCAGTACTTC. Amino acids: CASSGTSRYEQYF.

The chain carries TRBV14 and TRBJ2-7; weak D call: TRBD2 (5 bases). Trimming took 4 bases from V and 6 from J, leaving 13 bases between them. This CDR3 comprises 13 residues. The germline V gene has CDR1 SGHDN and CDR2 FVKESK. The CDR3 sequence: CASSPIGRGEQYF. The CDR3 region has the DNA TGTGCCAGCAGCCCCATAGGACGGGGCGAGCAGTACTTC.

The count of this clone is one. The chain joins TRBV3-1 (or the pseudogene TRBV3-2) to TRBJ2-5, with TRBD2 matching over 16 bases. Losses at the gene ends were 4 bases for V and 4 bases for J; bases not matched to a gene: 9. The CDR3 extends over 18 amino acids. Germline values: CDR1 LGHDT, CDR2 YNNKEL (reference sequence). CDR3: CASSPGLAGGPQGETQYF. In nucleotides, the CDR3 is TGTGCCAGCAGCCCGGGACTAGCGGGAGGGCCTCAGGGAGAGACCCAGTACTTC.

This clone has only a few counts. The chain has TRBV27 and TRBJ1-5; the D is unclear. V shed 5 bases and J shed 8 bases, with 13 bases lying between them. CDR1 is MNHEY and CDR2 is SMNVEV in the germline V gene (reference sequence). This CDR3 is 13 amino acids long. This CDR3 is CASSPRRGEPQHF. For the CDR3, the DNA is TGTGCCAGCAGTCCCCGGCGGGGTGAGCCCCAGCATTTT.

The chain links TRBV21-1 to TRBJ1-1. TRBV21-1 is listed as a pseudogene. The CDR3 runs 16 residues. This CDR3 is CASSKGAVRRDTEAFF. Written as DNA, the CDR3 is TGTGCCAGCAGCAAAGGGGCCGTGAGGAGGGACACTGAAGCTTTCTTT.

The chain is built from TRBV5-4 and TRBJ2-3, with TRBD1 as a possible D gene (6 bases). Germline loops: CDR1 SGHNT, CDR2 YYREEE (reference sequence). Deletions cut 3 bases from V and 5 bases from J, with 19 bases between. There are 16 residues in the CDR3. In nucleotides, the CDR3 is TGTGCCAGCAGCTCCGACCTAAGACAGGTTGGAGATACGCAGTATTTT. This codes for CASSSDLRQVGDTQYF.

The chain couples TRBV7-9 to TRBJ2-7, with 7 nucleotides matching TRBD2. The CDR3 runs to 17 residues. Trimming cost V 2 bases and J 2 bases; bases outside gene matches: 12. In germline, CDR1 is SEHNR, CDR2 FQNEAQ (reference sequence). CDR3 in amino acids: CASSLTSLARSPYEQYF. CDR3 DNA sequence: TGTGCCAGCAGCTTAACCTCACTAGCGCGGAGCCCCTACGAGCAGTACTTC.

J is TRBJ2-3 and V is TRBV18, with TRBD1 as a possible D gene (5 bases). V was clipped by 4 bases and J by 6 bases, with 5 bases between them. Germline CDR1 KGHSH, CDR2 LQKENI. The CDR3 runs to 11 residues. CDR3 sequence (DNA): TGTGCCAGCTCACAGGGGGATACGCAGTATTTT. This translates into CASSQGDTQYF.

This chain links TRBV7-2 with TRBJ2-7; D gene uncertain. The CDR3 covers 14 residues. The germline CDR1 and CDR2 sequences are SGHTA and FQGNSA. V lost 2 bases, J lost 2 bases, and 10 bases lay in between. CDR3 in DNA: TGTGCCAGCAGCTTAACGGGTCAGACCTACGAGCAGTACTTC. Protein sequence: CASSLTGQTYEQYF.

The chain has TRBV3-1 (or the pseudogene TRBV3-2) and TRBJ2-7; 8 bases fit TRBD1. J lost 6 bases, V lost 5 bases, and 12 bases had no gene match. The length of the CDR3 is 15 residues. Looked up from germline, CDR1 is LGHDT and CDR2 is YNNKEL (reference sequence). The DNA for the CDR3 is TGTGCCAGCAGCTTGGAGACAGGGGTAAGCTCCGAGCAGTACTTC. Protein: CASSLETGVSSEQYF.

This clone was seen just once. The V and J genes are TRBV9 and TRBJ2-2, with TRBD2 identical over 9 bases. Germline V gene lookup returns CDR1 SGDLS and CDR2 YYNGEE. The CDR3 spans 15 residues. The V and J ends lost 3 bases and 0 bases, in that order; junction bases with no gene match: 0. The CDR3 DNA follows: TGTGCCAGCAGCGGCGGGAGGGCGAACACCGGGGAGCTGTTTTTT. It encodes CASSGGRANTGELFF.

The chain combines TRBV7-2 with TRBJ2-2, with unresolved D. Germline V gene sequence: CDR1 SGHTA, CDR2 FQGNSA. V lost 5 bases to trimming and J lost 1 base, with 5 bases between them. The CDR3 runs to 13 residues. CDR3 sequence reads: CASSAWNTGELFF. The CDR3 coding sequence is TGTGCCAGCAGCGCGTGGAACACCGGGGAGCTGTTTTTT.

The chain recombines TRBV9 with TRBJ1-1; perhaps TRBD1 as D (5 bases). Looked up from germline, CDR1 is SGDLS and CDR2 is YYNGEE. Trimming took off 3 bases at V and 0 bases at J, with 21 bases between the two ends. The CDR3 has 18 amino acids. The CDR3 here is CASSDGSLGDRMNTEAFF. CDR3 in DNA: TGTGCCAGCAGCGACGGAAGCCTGGGGGATCGGATGAACACTGAAGCTTTCTTT.

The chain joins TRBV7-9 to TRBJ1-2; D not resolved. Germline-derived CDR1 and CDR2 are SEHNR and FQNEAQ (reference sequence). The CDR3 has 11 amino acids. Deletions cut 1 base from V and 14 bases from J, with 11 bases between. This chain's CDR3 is CASSLERADTF. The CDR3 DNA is TGTGCCAGCAGCTTAGAACGGGCAGATACCTTC.

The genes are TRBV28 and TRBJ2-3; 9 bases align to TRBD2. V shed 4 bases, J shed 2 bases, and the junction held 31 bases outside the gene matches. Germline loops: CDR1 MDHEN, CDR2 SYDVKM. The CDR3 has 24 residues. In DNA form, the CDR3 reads TGTGCCAGCAGTTCTCGAATCGGCAGGGGAAGGCTAGCGGGATCCACCCGGTCCACAGATACGCAGTATTTT. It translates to CASSSRIGRGRLAGSTRSTDTQYF.

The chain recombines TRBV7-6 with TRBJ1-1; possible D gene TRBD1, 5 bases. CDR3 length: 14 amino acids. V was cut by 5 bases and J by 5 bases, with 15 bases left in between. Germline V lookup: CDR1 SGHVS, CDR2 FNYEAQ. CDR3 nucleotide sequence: TGTGCCAGCAGCGCCCGGGCCGGGGGAACTGAAGCTTTCTTT. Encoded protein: CASSARAGGTEAFF. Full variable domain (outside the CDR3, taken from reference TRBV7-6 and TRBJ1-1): GAGVSQSPRYKVTKRGQDVALRCDPISGHVSLYWYRQALGQGPEFLTYFNYEAQQDKSGLPNDRFSAERPEGSISTLTIQRTEQRDSAMYRCASSARAGGTEAFFGQGTRLTVV.

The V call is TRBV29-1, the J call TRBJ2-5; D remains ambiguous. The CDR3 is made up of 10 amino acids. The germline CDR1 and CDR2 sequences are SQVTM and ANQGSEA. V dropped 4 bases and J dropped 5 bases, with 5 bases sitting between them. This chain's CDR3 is CSVGRETQYF. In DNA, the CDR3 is TGCAGCGTTGGTAGGGAGACCCAGTACTTC.

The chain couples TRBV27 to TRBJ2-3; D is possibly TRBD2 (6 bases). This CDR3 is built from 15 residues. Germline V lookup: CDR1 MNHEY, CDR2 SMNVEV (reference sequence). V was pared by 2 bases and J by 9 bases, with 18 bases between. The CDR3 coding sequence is TGTGCCAGCAGTTTAACACGACTAGGAACATCGACGCAGTATTTT. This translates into CASSLTRLGTSTQYF.

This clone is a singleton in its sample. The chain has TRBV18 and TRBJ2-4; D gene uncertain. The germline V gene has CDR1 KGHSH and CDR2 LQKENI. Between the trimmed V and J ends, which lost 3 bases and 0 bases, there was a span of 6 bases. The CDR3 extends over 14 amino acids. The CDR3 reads CASSPPSAKNIQYF. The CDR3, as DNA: TGTGCCAGCTCACCGCCATCAGCCAAAAACATTCAGTACTTC.

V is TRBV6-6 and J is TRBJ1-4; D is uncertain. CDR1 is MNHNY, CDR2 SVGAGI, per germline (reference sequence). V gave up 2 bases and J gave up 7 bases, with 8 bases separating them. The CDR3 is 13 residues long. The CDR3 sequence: CASSYGQFEKLFF. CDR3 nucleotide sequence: TGTGCCAGCAGTTACGGGCAATTTGAAAAACTGTTTTTT.

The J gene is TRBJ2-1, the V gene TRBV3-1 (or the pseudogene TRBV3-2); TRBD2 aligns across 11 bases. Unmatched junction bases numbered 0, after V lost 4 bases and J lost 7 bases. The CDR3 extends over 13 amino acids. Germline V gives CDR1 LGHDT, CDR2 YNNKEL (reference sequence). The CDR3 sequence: CASSRLAGNEQFF. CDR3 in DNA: TGTGCCAGCAGCCGACTAGCGGGAAATGAGCAGTTCTTC.